This T cell receptor (beta chain) derives from a study of T cell responses to AZD1222 COVID-19 vaccine. The study, taken as a whole, reports: Vaccination with two AZD1222 doses was followed by a rise in Spike-specific TCR breadth and depth. Donors, mostly white British, included more females; clonal diversity was possibly underestimated. Spike regions recognized by vaccine-associated CD4 TCRs spanned the protein, led by 160-218 and 743-854. Baseline antibody screening turned up just a handful of seropositive AZD1222 recipients.

This clone was seen only a few times. Its antigen is still unknown. The data were produced by immunoSEQ multiplex PCR, yet TCRdb's version contains in-frame clones alone and is incomplete. The sample contains 120,000 or so clones, about 90% of which appear only once. This CDR3 contains 16 residues. Trimming left V 4 bases short and J 5 bases short, with 18 bases between. Germline V gene data show CDR1 as ENHRY and CDR2 as SYGVKD. The source is an adult who received the AZD1222 COVID-19 vaccine. The sequences come from peripheral blood, collected 28 days after the second AZD1222 dose. The V call is TRBV10-3, the J call TRBJ2-1; tentatively, D is TRBD1 (6 bases). The chain's CDR3 is CAISAATGRGDNEQFF. The CDR3 region has the DNA TGTGCCATCAGTGCCGCAACAGGGCGAGGGGACAATGAGCAGTTCTTC.